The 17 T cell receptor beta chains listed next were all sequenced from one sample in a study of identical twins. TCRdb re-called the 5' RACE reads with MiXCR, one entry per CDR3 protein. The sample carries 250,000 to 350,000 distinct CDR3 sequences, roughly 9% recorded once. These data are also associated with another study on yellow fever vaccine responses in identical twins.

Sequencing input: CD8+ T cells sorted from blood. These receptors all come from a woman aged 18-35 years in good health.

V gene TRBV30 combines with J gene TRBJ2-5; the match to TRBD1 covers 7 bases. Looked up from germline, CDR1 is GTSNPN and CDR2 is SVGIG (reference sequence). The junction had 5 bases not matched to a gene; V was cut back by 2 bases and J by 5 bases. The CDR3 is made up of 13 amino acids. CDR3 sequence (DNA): TGTGCCTGGAGTAGCGGACAGGTGGAGACCCAGTACTTC. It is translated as CAWSSGQVETQYF.

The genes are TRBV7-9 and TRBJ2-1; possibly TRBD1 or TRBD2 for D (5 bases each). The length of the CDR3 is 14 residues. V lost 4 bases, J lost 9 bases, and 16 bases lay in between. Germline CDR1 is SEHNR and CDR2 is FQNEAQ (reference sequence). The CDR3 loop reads CASSSGRPGVEQFF. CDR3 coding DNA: TGTGCCAGCAGCTCGGGGCGGCCCGGGGTTGAGCAGTTCTTC.

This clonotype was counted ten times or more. The CDR3: CASSPRTGTNEKLFF. CDR3 in DNA: TGTGCCAGCAGCCCCCGGACAGGGACTAATGAAAAACTGTTTTTT. The chain combines TRBV7-9 with TRBJ1-4, with TRBD1 matching over 8 bases. Unmatched junction bases numbered 4, after V lost 5 bases and J lost 2 bases. CDR3 length: 15 amino acids. Germline CDR1 SEHNR, CDR2 FQNEAQ (reference sequence).

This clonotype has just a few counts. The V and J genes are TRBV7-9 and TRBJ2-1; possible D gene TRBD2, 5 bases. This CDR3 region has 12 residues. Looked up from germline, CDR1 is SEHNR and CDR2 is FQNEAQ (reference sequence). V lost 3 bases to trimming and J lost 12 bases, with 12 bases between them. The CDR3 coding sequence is TGTGCCAGCAGCTTGGAAATCGAGGGGCAGTTCTTC. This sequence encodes CASSLEIEGQFF.

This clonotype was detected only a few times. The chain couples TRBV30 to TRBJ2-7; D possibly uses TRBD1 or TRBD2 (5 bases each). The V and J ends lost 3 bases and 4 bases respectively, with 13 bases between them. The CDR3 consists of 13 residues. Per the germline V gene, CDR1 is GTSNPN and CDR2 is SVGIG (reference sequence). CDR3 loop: CAWRPRGAYEQYF. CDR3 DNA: TGTGCCTGGAGACCGAGGGGCGCATACGAGCAGTACTTC.

Here the CDR3 reads CASSLASQNYYEQYF. DNA for the CDR3: TGTGCCAGCAGCTTAGCCAGCCAAAACTACTACGAGCAGTACTTC. The chain carries TRBV7-8 and TRBJ2-7; D gene uncertain. The CDR3 has 15 residues. Germline-derived CDR1 and CDR2 are SGHVS and FQNEAQ. V was pared by 0 bases and J by 3 bases, with 12 bases between.

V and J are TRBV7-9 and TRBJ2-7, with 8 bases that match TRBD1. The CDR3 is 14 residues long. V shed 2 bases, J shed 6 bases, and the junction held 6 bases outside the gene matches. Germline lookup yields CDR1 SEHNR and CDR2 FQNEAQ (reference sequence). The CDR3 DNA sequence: TGTGCCAGCAGCTTACCCGGGGACAGGACCGAGCAGTACTTC. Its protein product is CASSLPGDRTEQYF.

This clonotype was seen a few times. DNA of the CDR3: TGTGCCAGTAGTTTCCAGTCTTATCCCGGGGAGCTGTTTTTT. Translating it yields CASSFQSYPGELFF. The V and J genes are TRBV19 and TRBJ2-2; no clear D gene. Deletions cut 5 bases from V and 6 bases from J, with 13 bases between. The CDR3 sequence is 14 residues long. Germline V gene lookup returns CDR1 LNHDA and CDR2 SQIVND (reference sequence). Using reference TRBV19 and TRBJ2-2 for the parts outside the CDR3, the full variable domain is DGGITQSPKYLFRKEGQNVTLSCEQNLNHDAMYWYRQDPGQGLRLIYYSQIVNDFQKGDIAEGYSVSREKKESFPLTVTSAQKNPTAFYLCASSFQSYPGELFFGEGSRLTVL.

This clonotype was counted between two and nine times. The CDR3 DNA sequence: TGTGCCAGCAGCCAACACAGGGCCAAGGAGACCCAGTACTTC. It yields the protein CASSQHRAKETQYF. The V gene is TRBV9, the J gene TRBJ2-5, with a possible D match to TRBD1 (6 bases). The CDR3 runs to 14 residues. The V gene's germline CDR1 is SGDLS and CDR2 YYNGEE. V lost 4 bases to trimming and J lost 5 bases, with 15 bases between them.

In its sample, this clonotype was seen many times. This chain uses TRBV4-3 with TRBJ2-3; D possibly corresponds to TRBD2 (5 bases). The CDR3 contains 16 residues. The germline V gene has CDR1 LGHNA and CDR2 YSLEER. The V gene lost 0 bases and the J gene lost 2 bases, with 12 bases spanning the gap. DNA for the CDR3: TGCGCCAGCAGCCAAGACGGAGAGGGCCTCACAGATACGCAGTATTTT. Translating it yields CASSQDGEGLTDTQYF.

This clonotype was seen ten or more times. The DNA of the CDR3 is TGTGCCAGCAGCCCGGGACTAGCGGGATACAATGAGCAGTTCTTC. This encodes CASSPGLAGYNEQFF. The rearrangement links TRBV3-1 to TRBJ2-1; 13 nucleotides line up with TRBD2. With V trimmed by 4 bases and J by 4 bases, 1 base remained unmatched. Germline V gene data show CDR1 as LGHDT and CDR2 as YNNKEL (reference sequence). CDR3 length: 15 amino acids.

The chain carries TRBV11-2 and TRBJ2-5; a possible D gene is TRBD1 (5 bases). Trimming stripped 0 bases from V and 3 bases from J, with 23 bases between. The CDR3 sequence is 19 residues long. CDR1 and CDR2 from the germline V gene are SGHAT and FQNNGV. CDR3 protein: CASSLDKEPGRSPKETQYF. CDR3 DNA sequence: TGTGCCAGCAGCTTAGATAAAGAGCCAGGGCGGTCGCCCAAAGAGACCCAGTACTTC. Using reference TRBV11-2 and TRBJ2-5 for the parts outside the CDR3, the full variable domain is EAGVAQSPRYKIIEKRQSVAFWCNPISGHATLYWYQQILGQGPKLLIQFQNNGVVDDSQLPKDRFSAERLKGVDSTLKIQPAKLEDSAVYLCASSLDKEPGRSPKETQYFGPGTRLLVL.

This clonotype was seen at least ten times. The DNA of the CDR3 is TGTGCCAGCAGCTCCGGGACAGGGAGCTCCTACGAGCAGTACTTC. It encodes CASSSGTGSSYEQYF. The chain combines TRBV7-9 with TRBJ2-7; the match to TRBD1 covers 9 bases. The CDR3 is 15 amino acids. CDR1 is SEHNR, CDR2 FQNEAQ, per germline (reference sequence). The trim removed 4 bases at V and 0 bases at J, leaving 4 bases unmatched.

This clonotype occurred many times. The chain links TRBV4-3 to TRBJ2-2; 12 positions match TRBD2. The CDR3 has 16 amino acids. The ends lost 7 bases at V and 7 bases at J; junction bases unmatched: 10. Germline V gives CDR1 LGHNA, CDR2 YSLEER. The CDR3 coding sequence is TGCGCCAGCACATATCGACTAGCGGGAGCTGGCGGGGAGCTGTTTTTT. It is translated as CASTYRLAGAGGELFF.

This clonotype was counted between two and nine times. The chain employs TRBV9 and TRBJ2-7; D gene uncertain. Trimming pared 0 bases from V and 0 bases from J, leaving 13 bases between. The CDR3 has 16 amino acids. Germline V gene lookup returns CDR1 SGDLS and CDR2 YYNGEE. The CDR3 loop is CASSVDRVSASYEQYF. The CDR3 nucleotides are TGTGCCAGCAGCGTAGACCGCGTTTCGGCCTCCTACGAGCAGTACTTC.

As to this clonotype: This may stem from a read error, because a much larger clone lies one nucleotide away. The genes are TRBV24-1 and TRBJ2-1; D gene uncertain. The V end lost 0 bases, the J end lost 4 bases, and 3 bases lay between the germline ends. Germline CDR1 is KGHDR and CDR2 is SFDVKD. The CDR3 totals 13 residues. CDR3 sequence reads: CATSDLIYNEQFF. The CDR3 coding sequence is TGTGCCACCAGTGATTTGATTTACAATGAGCAGTTCTTC.

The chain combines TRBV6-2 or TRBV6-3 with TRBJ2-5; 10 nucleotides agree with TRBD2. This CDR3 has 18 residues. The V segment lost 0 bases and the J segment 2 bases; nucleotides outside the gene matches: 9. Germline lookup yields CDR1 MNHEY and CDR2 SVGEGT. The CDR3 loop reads CASSYSISGLAAQETQYF. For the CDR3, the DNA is TGTGCCAGCAGTTACTCGATCTCTGGACTAGCGGCTCAAGAGACCCAGTACTTC.